The 24 T cell receptor beta chains below all came from one sample that was sequenced in a study of shared clonotypes between healthy human individuals. Sequencing was performed with immunoSEQ multiplex PCR; in TCRdb, only in-frame clones are kept and a portion is missing. The sample has about 750,000 clones; 80% to 95% are singletons. Naive CD8 cells were CD45RO-negative, positively selected for CCR7, excluding terminally differentiated effector memory CD45RA+ cells. Sequencing was carried out using naive CD8+ T cells sorted from blood. The source is a man younger than 45 in good health.

The chain employs TRBV4-3 and TRBJ2-7; 9 bases line up with TRBD2. The CDR3 extends over 16 amino acids. Germline V gives CDR1 LGHNA, CDR2 YSLEER. J was trimmed by 5 bases and V by 0 bases; bases with no gene match: 8. CDR3 amino acids: CASSQERSAGGHEQYF. Written as DNA, the CDR3 is TGCGCCAGCAGCCAAGAACGAAGCGCGGGAGGGCACGAGCAGTACTTC.

As for this clone: This sequence may be a read error, since a much larger clone differs from it by one base. Other nucleotide sequences from this sample produce the same CDR3. The chain has TRBV10-2 and TRBJ1-5; D is ambiguous. V lost 0 bases to trimming and J lost 0 bases, with 9 bases between them. Germline CDR1 WSHSY, CDR2 SAAADI. The CDR3 consists of 16 residues. CDR3 region: CASSESPGNSNQPQHF. CDR3 in DNA: TGCGCCAGCAGTGAGTCGCCGGGGAATAGCAATCAGCCCCAGCATTTT.

This clone was found once. This sequence joins TRBV7-9 and TRBJ2-3, with TRBD2 identical over 11 bases. The V gene end was trimmed by 3 bases and the J gene end by 5 bases; junction bases not matched to a gene: 10. Germline V CDR1 and CDR2: SEHNR, FQNEAQ (reference sequence). The CDR3 spans 17 residues. CDR3 coding DNA: TGTGCCAGCAGCTTGCCGACTAGCGGGATTGGAGTAGATACGCAGTATTTT. This encodes CASSLPTSGIGVDTQYF.

V gene TRBV4-3 combines with J gene TRBJ2-7; no reliable D call. V was trimmed by 2 bases and J by 1 base, leaving 6 bases between them. The CDR3 consists of 13 residues. Germline CDR1 and CDR2: LGHNA and YSLEER. In DNA form, the CDR3 reads TGCGCCAGCAGCCAATTTGAATCCTACGAGCAGTACTTC. Protein product: CASSQFESYEQYF.

The V and J genes are TRBV6-5 and TRBJ1-1; D perhaps matches TRBD1 (5 bases). Germline-derived CDR1 and CDR2 are MNHEY and SVGAGI. The CDR3 consists of 13 residues. Trimming pared 2 bases from V and 5 bases from J, leaving 9 bases between. CDR3 protein: CASSYGPGTEAFF. In nucleotides, the CDR3 is TGTGCCAGCAGTTACGGCCCAGGGACTGAAGCTTTCTTT.

The genes are TRBV7-9 and TRBJ2-7; D remains unclear. The V gene lost 1 base and the J gene lost 6 bases, with 16 bases spanning the gap. Germline loops: CDR1 SEHNR, CDR2 FQNEAQ (reference sequence). The CDR3 runs 15 residues. Here the CDR3 reads CASSLGSAAVGEQYF. The CDR3 DNA sequence: TGTGCCAGCAGCTTAGGATCGGCGGCAGTGGGCGAGCAGTACTTC. Full variable domain (remainder filled in from reference TRBV7-9 and TRBJ2-7): DTGVSQNPRHKITKRGQNVTFRCDPISEHNRLYWYRQTLGQGPEFLTYFQNEAQLEKSRLLSDRFSAERPKGSFSTLEIQRTEQGDSAMYLCASSLGSAAVGEQYFGPGTRLTVT.

For this clone: This sample also contains other DNA sequences that code for the same CDR3. The gene calls are TRBV5-1 and TRBJ2-3; D is unclear. Germline CDR1 and CDR2: SGHRS and YFSETQ. This CDR3 region has 11 residues. The V end was cut by 7 bases, the J end by 0 bases, with 3 bases between. The CDR3 here is CASRSTDTQYF. The CDR3 DNA is TGCGCCAGCCGAAGCACAGATACGCAGTATTTT.

This clone was observed a few times. CDR3 sequence reads: CASRPGQGEYEQYF. The CDR3 DNA is TGTGCCAGCAGACCGGGACAGGGGGAGTACGAGCAGTACTTC. The chain combines TRBV27 with TRBJ2-7, with 11 bases lining up with TRBD1. This CDR3 comprises 14 residues. Germline V gene sequence: CDR1 MNHEY, CDR2 SMNVEV (reference sequence). The V and J ends lost 6 bases and 4 bases, in that order; junction bases with no gene match: 5.

V gene TRBV7-9 combines with J gene TRBJ1-1; perhaps TRBD1 as D (6 bases). This CDR3 has 17 amino acids. Germline CDR1 reads SEHNR; CDR2 reads FQNEAQ (reference sequence). Between the trimmed V and J ends, which lost 6 bases and 1 base, there was a span of 21 bases. CDR3 DNA: TGTGCCAGCAGTCCCCAGGGGACCCGAAACGAGAACACTGAAGCTTTCTTT. Translation: CASSPQGTRNENTEAFF.

The chain carries TRBV29-1 and TRBJ2-1, with D possibly matching TRBD1 (6 bases). The CDR3 has 13 amino acids. Germline CDR1 reads SQVTM; CDR2 reads ANQGSEA. The V and J ends lost 4 bases and 13 bases respectively, with 20 bases between them. The DNA for the CDR3 is TGCAGCGTTGTCTCAACAGGCGTGACAGGCCAGTTCTTC. Encoded protein: CSVVSTGVTGQFF.

This chain uses TRBV7-9 with TRBJ2-5; maybe TRBD2 (6 bases). Trimming removed 5 bases at V and 2 bases at J, with 12 bases between. Per germline, CDR1 SEHNR and CDR2 FQNEAQ (reference sequence). The CDR3 loop spans 14 amino acids. The CDR3 nucleotides are TGTGCCAGCAGCCTCGGGGGAACTCAAGAGACCCAGTACTTC. Protein: CASSLGGTQETQYF.

The chain links TRBV29-1 to TRBJ2-1; 10 bases are a match to TRBD2. With 7 bases clipped from V and 2 bases from J, the junction kept 11 bases outside the gene matches. Germline CDR1 SQVTM, CDR2 ANQGSEA. CDR3 length: 16 residues. The CDR3 DNA sequence: TGCAGCGCAATCCTCTTACTAGCGGGACCCTACAATGAGCAGTTCTTC. This sequence encodes CSAILLLAGPYNEQFF.

J is TRBJ2-4 and V is TRBV7-9; D possibly corresponds to TRBD1 (6 bases). V lost 5 bases and J 7 bases, leaving 15 bases between the germline ends. Germline-derived CDR1 and CDR2 are SEHNR and FQNEAQ (reference sequence). This CDR3 contains 14 residues. The CDR3 sequence: CASSASQGSNIQYF. DNA of the CDR3: TGTGCCAGCAGCGCCTCACAGGGTAGCAACATTCAGTACTTC.

As for this clone: Different DNA sequences within this sample yield the same CDR3. V and J are TRBV4-1 and TRBJ2-5; maybe TRBD1 (6 bases). The CDR3 covers 14 residues. CDR1 MGHRA and CDR2 YSYEKL come from the germline V gene. V was cut by 4 bases and J by 2 bases, with 11 bases left in between. The CDR3 sequence is CASSPRGQQETQYF. CDR3 nucleotides: TGCGCCAGCAGCCCACGTGGACAGCAAGAGACCCAGTACTTC.

This clone was observed a few times. The chain joins TRBV6-1 to TRBJ2-1, with TRBD2 as a possible D gene (5 bases). Trimming shortened V by 9 bases and J by 12 bases, and 24 bases separated the two germline ends. The germline V gene encodes CDR1 MNHNS and CDR2 SASEGT. This CDR3 is built from 14 residues. This CDR3 reads CARTEASSIDGQFF. CDR3 DNA: TGTGCCAGGACCGAGGCTAGCTCTATCGATGGGCAGTTCTTC.

The V gene is TRBV28, the J gene TRBJ2-7, with D perhaps TRBD1 (6 bases). This CDR3 is 13 amino acids long. Between the trimmed V and J ends, which lost 2 bases and 5 bases, there was a span of 10 bases. In germline, CDR1 is MDHEN, CDR2 SYDVKM. CDR3 sequence: CASSLVQGNEQYF. DNA of the CDR3: TGTGCCAGCAGTTTAGTACAGGGAAACGAGCAGTACTTC. The whole variable domain, remainder taken from reference TRBV28 and TRBJ2-7, is DVKVTQSSRYLVKRTGEKVFLECVQDMDHENMFWYRQDPGLGLRLIYFSYDVKMKEKGDIPEGYSVSREKKERFSLILESASTNQTSMYLCASSLVQGNEQYFGPGTRLTVT.

This clone was picked up one time. The rearrangement uses TRBV28 and TRBJ2-1; no clear D gene. The V end was cut by 2 bases, the J end by 0 bases, with 5 bases between. The CDR3 runs to 14 residues. Germline CDR1 reads MDHEN; CDR2 reads SYDVKM. CDR3 region: CASSLKSSYNEQFF. The CDR3 nucleotides read TGTGCCAGCAGTTTAAAGAGCTCCTACAATGAGCAGTTCTTC.

The rearrangement joins TRBV9 to TRBJ2-7; no reliable D call. The length of the CDR3 is 14 residues. With 0 bases removed from V and 3 bases from J, the gap between germline ends came to 10 bases. Germline loops: CDR1 SGDLS, CDR2 YYNGEE. CDR3 region: CASSVEVNFYEQYF. In nucleotides, the CDR3 is TGTGCCAGCAGCGTAGAGGTGAATTTCTACGAGCAGTACTTC.

The chain joins TRBV10-2 to TRBJ2-5, with 7 bases aligning to TRBD1. Germline CDR1 and CDR2: WSHSY and SAAADI. This CDR3 is 13 amino acids long. The V gene end was trimmed by 10 bases and the J gene end by 2 bases; junction bases not matched to a gene: 7. CDR3 loop: CATHGTAQETQYF. The CDR3, as DNA: TGCGCCACTCATGGGACAGCTCAAGAGACCCAGTACTTC.

CDR3 in amino acids: CASSEENIAGFRQETQYF. CDR3 bases: TGTGCCAGCAGCGAAGAGAATATAGCCGGATTTAGACAAGAGACCCAGTACTTC. The chain has TRBV9 and TRBJ2-5; D is unresolved. The CDR3 consists of 18 residues. Trimming shortened V by 3 bases and J by 2 bases, and 23 bases separated the two germline ends. Per germline, CDR1 SGDLS and CDR2 YYNGEE.

The chain links TRBV29-1 to TRBJ2-5; D possibly corresponds to TRBD2 (5 bases). Germline V gene sequence: CDR1 SQVTM, CDR2 ANQGSEA. The CDR3 runs to 13 residues. Trimming removed 6 bases at V and 1 base at J, with 12 bases between. Written as DNA, the CDR3 is TGCAGCGTCCGCCCAGCGGCCCAAGAGACCCAGTACTTC. Protein sequence: CSVRPAAQETQYF.

V and J are TRBV29-1 and TRBJ2-1, with 7 bases lining up with TRBD2. V dropped 3 bases and J dropped 5; count of bases not matched to a gene: 4. Germline V gives CDR1 SQVTM, CDR2 ANQGSEA. There are 13 residues in the CDR3. CDR3 residues: CSVDRGSDNEQFF. The DNA of the CDR3 is TGCAGCGTTGATCGCGGGAGTGACAATGAGCAGTTCTTC.

V usage is TRBV6-5 and J usage is TRBJ1-3; 7 bases agree with TRBD1. The germline gives CDR1 MNHEY, CDR2 SVGAGI. The V gene end was trimmed by 6 bases and the J gene end by 2 bases; junction bases not matched to a gene: 4. This CDR3 has 14 amino acids. CDR3 DNA: TGTGCCAGCAGCCGGACAGGCACTGGAAACACCATATATTTT. Its protein is CASSRTGTGNTIYF.

J is TRBJ2-1 and V is TRBV7-9; D call uncertain. This CDR3 region has 14 residues. The V end was cut by 4 bases, the J end by 5 bases, with 12 bases between. Per the germline V gene, CDR1 is SEHNR and CDR2 is FQNEAQ (reference sequence). This CDR3 is CASSSFRTDNEQFF. CDR3 bases: TGTGCCAGCAGCTCCTTCCGGACCGACAATGAGCAGTTCTTC. The whole variable domain, filled in from reference TRBV7-9 and TRBJ2-1, reads DTGVSQNPRHKITKRGQNVTFRCDPISEHNRLYWYRQTLGQGPEFLTYFQNEAQLEKSRLLSDRFSAERPKGSFSTLEIQRTEQGDSAMYLCASSSFRTDNEQFFGPGTRLTVL.